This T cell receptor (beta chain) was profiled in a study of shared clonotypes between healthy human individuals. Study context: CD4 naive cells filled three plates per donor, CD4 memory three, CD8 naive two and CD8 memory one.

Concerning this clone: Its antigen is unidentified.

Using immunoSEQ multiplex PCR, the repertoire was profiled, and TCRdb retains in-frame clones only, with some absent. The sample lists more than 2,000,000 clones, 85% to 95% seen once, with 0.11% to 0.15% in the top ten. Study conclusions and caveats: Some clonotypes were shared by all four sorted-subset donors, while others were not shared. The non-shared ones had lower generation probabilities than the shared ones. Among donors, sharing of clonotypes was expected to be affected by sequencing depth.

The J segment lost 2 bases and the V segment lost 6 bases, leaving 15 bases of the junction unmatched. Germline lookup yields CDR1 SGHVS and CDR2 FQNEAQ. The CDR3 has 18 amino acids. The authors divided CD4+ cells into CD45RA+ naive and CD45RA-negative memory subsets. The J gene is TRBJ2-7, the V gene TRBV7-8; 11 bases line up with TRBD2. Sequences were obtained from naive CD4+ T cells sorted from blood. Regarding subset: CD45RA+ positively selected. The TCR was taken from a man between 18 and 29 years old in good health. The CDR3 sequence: CASRKDFSSGRLTYEQYF. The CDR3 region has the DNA TGTGCCAGCAGAAAAGACTTCTCTAGCGGGAGGTTAACCTACGAGCAGTACTTC.